The 24 T cell receptor beta chains reported below all come from one sample, sequenced in a study of control samples from healthy donors and cancer patients. Libraries were prepared by immunoSEQ multiplex PCR; TCRdb keeps only in-frame clonotypes and omits some of them. The sample lists around 140,000 clones; under 90% were seen once. The sample comprised PBMCs. Receptors originate from a man in his fifties with head and neck cancer.

This rearrangement joins TRBV6-5 to TRBJ2-7; D gene unclear. The CDR3 covers 14 residues. With 6 bases removed from V and 3 bases from J, the gap between germline ends came to 15 bases. Germline V gives CDR1 MNHEY, CDR2 SVGAGI. CDR3 nucleotides: TGTGCCAGCAGCTCATGGACGGAAAACTACGAGCAGTACTTC. The encoded protein is CASSSWTENYEQYF.

The V gene is TRBV2, the J gene TRBJ2-1; tentatively, D is TRBD1 or TRBD2 (5 bases each). CDR1 SNHLY and CDR2 FYNNEI come from the germline V gene. The CDR3 totals 14 residues. Trimming removed 1 base from V and 9 bases from J, with 13 bases in between. CDR3 in amino acids: CASSEGGRSGEQFF. In nucleotides, the CDR3 is TGTGCCAGCAGTGAAGGGGGCCGAAGCGGTGAGCAGTTCTTC.

This clone was observed a single time. This rearrangement joins TRBV6-5 to TRBJ2-4; weak D call: TRBD2 (6 bases). The CDR3 contains 13 residues. The germline V and J ends were trimmed by 6 bases and 6 bases, with 12 bases remaining between them. Germline lookup yields CDR1 MNHEY and CDR2 SVGAGI. The CDR3 loop is CASREGTRNIQYF. CDR3 sequence (DNA): TGTGCCAGCAGGGAGGGTACTAGAAACATTCAGTACTTC.

V gene TRBV18 combines with J gene TRBJ2-7; D call uncertain. Germline V CDR1 and CDR2: KGHSH, LQKENI. V lost 4 bases, J lost 4 bases, and 17 bases lay in between. This CDR3 is built from 15 residues. The CDR3 coding sequence is TGTGCCAGCTCACATTCCGGGTCACAGTTGTACGAGCAGTACTTC. It specifies CASSHSGSQLYEQYF.

V usage is TRBV30 and J usage is TRBJ1-1; D is unresolved. The CDR3 is 14 residues long. From germline, CDR1 is GTSNPN and CDR2 SVGIG (reference sequence). V lost 2 bases, J lost 1 base, and 11 bases lay in between. CDR3 region: CAWSRGVPNTEAFF. The CDR3, as DNA: TGTGCCTGGAGTCGAGGAGTACCGAACACTGAAGCTTTCTTT.

This clone was detected ten times or more. The chain uses TRBV6-5 and TRBJ1-3; 7 nucleotides agree with TRBD1. With 5 bases clipped from V and 5 bases from J, the junction kept 6 bases outside the gene matches. The CDR3 is 14 amino acids. The V gene's germline CDR1 is MNHEY and CDR2 SVGAGI. The CDR3 here is CASSRQGSRNTIYF. For the CDR3, the DNA is TGTGCCAGCAGTAGACAGGGCAGCAGAAACACCATATATTTT.

The gene calls are TRBV13 and TRBJ2-5, with 9 bases identical to TRBD2. Germline values: CDR1 PRHDT, CDR2 FYEKMQ (reference sequence). The CDR3 has 15 residues. V shed 2 bases and J 5 bases; nucleotides not matched to a gene: 6. The DNA for the CDR3 is TGTGCCAGCAGCTTAAGAGCGGGGGGCCCGGAGACCCAGTACTTC. Its protein is CASSLRAGGPETQYF.

This clone was seen only a few times. The chain combines TRBV7-9 with TRBJ2-7; perhaps TRBD1 as D (6 bases). With 5 bases removed from V and 9 bases from J, the gap between germline ends came to 14 bases. The CDR3 length is 12 residues. Per germline, CDR1 SEHNR and CDR2 FQNEAQ (reference sequence). The CDR3 DNA is TGTGCCAGCAGCATCTGGGACATCGCGCAGTACTTC. Translated, it gives CASSIWDIAQYF.

The V and J genes are TRBV10-3 and TRBJ1-2; the D is unclear. V was cut by 6 bases and J by 9 bases, with 17 bases left in between. The CDR3 is 13 residues long. Germline CDR1 ENHRY, CDR2 SYGVKD. DNA for the CDR3: TGTGCCATCAGGGACCTAACCCTCCCGAGCTACACCTTC. The encoded protein is CAIRDLTLPSYTF.

The V gene is TRBV6-4, the J gene TRBJ2-3; D is unresolved. There are 16 residues in the CDR3. Germline-derived CDR1 and CDR2 are MRHNA and SNTAGT. The V gene lost 0 bases and the J gene lost 0 bases, with 10 bases spanning the gap. Here the CDR3 reads CASSDSCGPSTDTQYF. For the CDR3, the DNA is TGTGCCAGCAGTGACTCTTGCGGTCCTAGCACAGATACGCAGTATTTT.

This chain links TRBV10-2 with TRBJ2-2; TRBD2 agrees at 10 bases. Germline V lookup: CDR1 WSHSY, CDR2 SAAADI. The length of the CDR3 is 16 residues. The V and J ends lost 5 bases and 3 bases, in that order; junction bases with no gene match: 6. CDR3 DNA: TGCGCCAGCAGTCCCAGGACTAGCGGACACACCGGGGAGCTGTTTTTT. It is translated as CASSPRTSGHTGELFF.

The J gene is TRBJ2-2, the V gene TRBV27; TRBD2 might be the D (5 bases). Germline V CDR1 and CDR2: MNHEY, SMNVEV (reference sequence). This CDR3 has 16 residues. The ends were cut back, 0 bases at V and 3 bases at J, with 11 bases in the middle. CDR3 sequence: CASSLSIGLYTGELFF. CDR3 DNA sequence: TGTGCCAGCAGTTTATCGATTGGACTTTACACCGGGGAGCTGTTTTTT.

CDR3 DNA sequence: TGTGCCAGCAGCCGGAGCCAAGGCGAAAAACTGTTTTTT. Translation: CASSRSQGEKLFF. The rearrangement uses TRBV7-9 and TRBJ1-4; D unresolved. The V gene's germline CDR1 is SEHNR and CDR2 FQNEAQ (reference sequence). The V and J ends lost 5 bases and 8 bases respectively, with 12 bases between them. The CDR3 runs 13 residues. Looking up the rest from reference TRBV7-9 and TRBJ1-4 gives the full variable domain: DTGVSQNPRHKITKRGQNVTFRCDPISEHNRLYWYRQTLGQGPEFLTYFQNEAQLEKSRLLSDRFSAERPKGSFSTLEIQRTEQGDSAMYLCASSRSQGEKLFFGSGTQLSVL.

V and J are TRBV3-1 (or the pseudogene TRBV3-2) and TRBJ1-5; the D gene is possibly TRBD1 (5 bases). V lost 4 bases to trimming and J lost 7 bases, with 11 bases between them. This CDR3 is 13 amino acids long. From germline, CDR1 is LGHDT and CDR2 YNNKEL (reference sequence). CDR3 loop: CASSRGGFQPQHF. The CDR3 nucleotides are TGTGCCAGCAGCCGCGGGGGATTCCAGCCCCAGCATTTT.

J is TRBJ2-5 and V is TRBV6-2 or TRBV6-3, with D perhaps TRBD1 (6 bases). V gave up 2 bases and J gave up 3 bases, with 10 bases separating them. This CDR3 is built from 14 residues. Germline CDR1 is MNHEY and CDR2 is SVGEGT. The CDR3 DNA reads as TGTGCCAGCAGTTACGAACGACAGGAAGAGACCCAGTACTTC. Its protein product is CASSYERQEETQYF.

The gene calls are TRBV28 and TRBJ1-2; D not certain. V shed 7 bases and J shed 3 bases, with 6 bases lying between them. The CDR3 loop spans 11 amino acids. Germline CDR1 reads MDHEN; CDR2 reads SYDVKM. CDR3 bases: TGTGCCAGCAACCGGGACTATGGCTACACCTTC. Its translation: CASNRDYGYTF.

The rearrangement uses TRBV2 and TRBJ2-2; D possibly corresponds to TRBD2 (5 bases). Germline V gene lookup returns CDR1 SNHLY and CDR2 FYNNEI. CDR3 length: 14 amino acids. V shed 7 bases and J shed 4 bases, with 13 bases lying between them. CDR3 nucleotides: TGTGCCAGCAATTGGCGGGCGTCCACCGGGGAGCTGTTTTTT. It codes for CASNWRASTGELFF.

The J gene is TRBJ2-7, the V gene TRBV7-9; 9 bases line up with TRBD1. This CDR3 is 17 amino acids long. Losses at the gene ends were 1 base for V and 4 bases for J; bases not matched to a gene: 11. Germline CDR1 SEHNR, CDR2 FQNEAQ (reference sequence). As DNA, the CDR3 is TGTGCCAGCAGCTTAGGGAGCCTCCGGGACAGGGCGTACGAGCAGTACTTC. This encodes CASSLGSLRDRAYEQYF. The full variable domain, completed using reference TRBV7-9 and TRBJ2-7, is DTGVSQNPRHKITKRGQNVTFRCDPISEHNRLYWYRQTLGQGPEFLTYFQNEAQLEKSRLLSDRFSAERPKGSFSTLEIQRTEQGDSAMYLCASSLGSLRDRAYEQYFGPGTRLTVT.

The chain recombines TRBV7-3 with TRBJ1-4; D is undetermined. Between the trimmed V and J ends, which lost 1 base and 8 bases, there was a span of 17 bases. In germline, CDR1 is SGHTA, CDR2 FQGTGA. The CDR3 totals 16 residues. CDR3 amino acids: CASSLRSGSVPEKLFF. CDR3 DNA: TGTGCCAGCAGCTTAAGATCGGGGTCGGTCCCCGAAAAACTGTTTTTT.

The V gene is TRBV2, the J gene TRBJ2-7; D is perhaps TRBD1 or TRBD2 (5 bases each). V was shortened by 4 bases and J by 0 bases, with 13 bases between the two germline ends. Germline lookup yields CDR1 SNHLY and CDR2 FYNNEI. The CDR3 is made up of 15 amino acids. This CDR3 is CASSGTAGSSYEQYF. For the CDR3, the DNA is TGTGCCAGCAGTGGGACGGCAGGGAGCTCCTACGAGCAGTACTTC.

The CDR3 DNA follows: TGTGCCAGCAACTCCGTTAACTATGGCTACACCTTC. Protein product: CASNSVNYGYTF. V is TRBV28 and J is TRBJ1-2; no reliable D call. The germline CDR1 and CDR2 sequences are MDHEN and SYDVKM. The V end lost 7 bases, the J end lost 1 base, and 7 bases lay between the germline ends. The CDR3 runs to 12 residues.

The rearrangement uses TRBV6-5 and TRBJ1-2, with TRBD1 as a possible D gene (6 bases). There are 14 residues in the CDR3. Trimming took off 5 bases at V and 7 bases at J, with 17 bases between the two ends. CDR1 and CDR2 (germline): MNHEY, SVGAGI. The CDR3 DNA is TGTGCCAGCAGTCGACCCCGGGGGGCGGGTGGCTACACCTTC. It specifies CASSRPRGAGGYTF.

The gene calls are TRBV5-1 and TRBJ1-2, with 7 positions matching TRBD1. V shed 0 bases, J shed 8 bases, and the junction held 7 bases outside the gene matches. This CDR3 has 14 amino acids. CDR1 and CDR2 from the germline V gene are SGHRS and YFSETQ. The CDR3 reads CASSLAKGAQGYTF. The CDR3 region has the DNA TGCGCCAGCAGCTTGGCCAAGGGGGCGCAGGGCTACACCTTC.

The chain recombines TRBV12-3 or TRBV12-4 with TRBJ2-2; no firm D call. V lost 6 bases, J lost 5 bases, and 10 bases lay in between. The CDR3 length is 13 residues. The CDR3 DNA is TGTGCCAGCAGAGAGCAGGAAACCGGGGAGCTGTTTTTT. As protein: CASREQETGELFF.